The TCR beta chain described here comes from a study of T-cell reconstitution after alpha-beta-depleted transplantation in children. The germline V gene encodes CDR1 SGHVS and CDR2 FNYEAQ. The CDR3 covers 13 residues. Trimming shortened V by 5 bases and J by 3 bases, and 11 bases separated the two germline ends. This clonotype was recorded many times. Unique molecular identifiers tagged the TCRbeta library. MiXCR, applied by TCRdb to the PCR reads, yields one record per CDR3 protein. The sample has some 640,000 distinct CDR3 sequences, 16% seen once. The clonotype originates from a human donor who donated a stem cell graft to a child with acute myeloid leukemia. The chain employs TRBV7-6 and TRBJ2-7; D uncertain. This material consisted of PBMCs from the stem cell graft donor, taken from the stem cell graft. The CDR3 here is CASSPGENYEQYF. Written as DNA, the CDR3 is TGTGCCAGCAGCCCCGGCGAGAACTACGAGCAGTACTTC.